The sequence of this TCR beta chain was determined in a study of cytomegalovirus exposure and HLA in healthy donors. As for the study in general: According to later analysis, the same platform produced the 120 validation and 666 first-cohort repertoires. Points from the study as a whole: Overall, roughly 170 TCR beta chains were annotated as cytomegalovirus-associated. Reportedly, cytomegalovirus status was diagnosed with high sensitivity and specificity.

Sequencing used immunoSEQ multiplex PCR; TCRdb keeps in-frame clones, though not all of them. The table lists about 120,000 clones, roughly nine tenths of them singletons. On this clone: Antigen: not known.

This clonotype was obtained from a woman between 18 and 30 years old in good health and CMV-seronegative. The sequenced material came from PBMCs.

In DNA, the CDR3 is TGTGCCAGCAGGGCCTGGCCTTCACCCCTCCACTTT. It yields the protein CASRAWPSPLHF. The chain joins TRBV27 to TRBJ1-6; no clear D. The length of the CDR3 is 12 residues. Germline V CDR1 and CDR2: MNHEY, SMNVEV (reference sequence). The V end was cut by 6 bases, the J end by 9 bases, with 9 bases between.